The next 27 T cell receptor beta chains were all read from a single sample in a study of blood T cell repertoires in COVID-19 (dated by TCRdb to about 2020). The receptor library was made with the immunoSEQ multiplex PCR assay. Held by TCRdb, this immuneACCESS table contains in-frame sequences only and omits some clones. Under half of the omission traces to an unresolved V gene where checked; the cause of the rest is unknown. In all, the sample holds hundreds of thousands of clones, and approximately 90% of those were seen once. 1.1% of the sample is taken by the ten largest. Sequencing was carried out using PBMCs or T cells enriched from blood (not recorded which). The receptors stem from a man aged 25-45 years who had recovered from COVID-19.

The chain carries TRBV7-9 and TRBJ1-4; 9 bases agree with TRBD1. Germline values: CDR1 SEHNR, CDR2 FQNEAQ (reference sequence). The CDR3 runs 16 residues. The V and J ends lost 6 bases and 3 bases, in that order; junction bases with no gene match: 8. This CDR3 reads CASRTGQGWANEKLFF. The CDR3 DNA is TGTGCCAGCAGAACCGGACAGGGGTGGGCTAATGAAAAACTGTTTTTT.

The V and J genes are TRBV4-2 and TRBJ1-2, with TRBD1 matching 7 bases. The CDR3 has 17 amino acids. Germline lookup yields CDR1 LGHNA and CDR2 YNFKEQ. V lost 1 base to trimming and J lost 0 bases; unmatched junction nucleotides: 8. CDR3 sequence reads: CASSQGVGTVANYGYTF. CDR3 DNA: TGTGCCAGCAGCCAAGGGGTGGGGACAGTAGCTAACTATGGCTACACCTTC.

The CDR3 region is CASSLGASGYNEQFF. CDR3 coding DNA: TGTGCCAGCAGCTTAGGCGCTAGCGGATACAATGAGCAGTTCTTC. J is TRBJ2-1 and V is TRBV11-2; 7 bases agree with TRBD2. The V gene end was trimmed by 1 base and the J gene end by 4 bases; junction bases not matched to a gene: 4. This CDR3 has 15 amino acids. Germline V CDR1 and CDR2: SGHAT, FQNNGV.

The J gene is TRBJ2-1, the V gene TRBV19, with D uncertain. In germline, CDR1 is LNHDA, CDR2 SQIVND (reference sequence). CDR3 length: 14 amino acids. V gave up 9 bases and J gave up 5 bases, with 17 bases separating them. CDR3 residues: CASLRRHIHNEQFF. CDR3 in DNA: TGTGCCAGCCTCCGGCGGCACATTCACAATGAGCAGTTCTTC.

This chain links TRBV4-1 with TRBJ2-7, with TRBD1 matching over 9 bases. The length of the CDR3 is 14 residues. Germline V gives CDR1 MGHRA, CDR2 YSYEKL. V was pared by 4 bases and J by 3 bases, with 4 bases of the junction left unmatched. The CDR3 DNA follows: TGCGCCAGCAGCCCGGGACAGGGCGGCTACGAGCAGTACTTC. This codes for CASSPGQGGYEQYF.

V and J are TRBV18 and TRBJ1-2; 10 positions agree with TRBD1. Trimming took 3 bases from V and 7 from J; bases not matched to a gene: 11. The germline V gene has CDR1 KGHSH and CDR2 LQKENI. The CDR3 covers 16 residues. The CDR3 reads CASSPTKPGQGLGYTF. In nucleotides, the CDR3 is TGTGCCAGCTCACCGACAAAACCGGGACAGGGGCTTGGCTACACCTTC.

This clone has only a few counts. The V gene is TRBV5-8, the J gene TRBJ1-1; the D gene is possibly TRBD1 (5 bases). The CDR3 spans 16 residues. The germline gives CDR1 SGHTS, CDR2 YDEGEE. V lost 0 bases and J lost 5, with 17 bases in between. CDR3 amino acids: CASSLEGLSWGTEAFF. DNA of the CDR3: TGTGCCAGCAGCTTGGAGGGACTGTCATGGGGGACTGAAGCTTTCTTT.

This chain connects TRBV10-3 to TRBJ2-5; 10 nucleotides match TRBD2. The V gene end was trimmed by 8 bases and the J gene end by 4 bases; junction bases not matched to a gene: 4. Germline V gene sequence: CDR1 ENHRY, CDR2 SYGVKD. This CDR3 contains 13 residues. CDR3 nucleotides: TGTGCCATCGGGGAGCGGGAGGGAGAGACCCAGTACTTC. Amino acids: CAIGEREGETQYF.

V and J are TRBV9 and TRBJ1-5; tentatively, D is TRBD1 (6 bases). Germline V gives CDR1 SGDLS, CDR2 YYNGEE. Deletions cut 0 bases from V and 5 bases from J, with 12 bases between. The CDR3 contains 15 residues. CDR3 bases: TGTGCCAGCAGCGTAGCTGGGACAAGGTATCAGCCCCAGCATTTT. This sequence encodes CASSVAGTRYQPQHF.

This clone was seen just once. The chain combines TRBV24-1 with TRBJ2-2; 7 bases match TRBD2. The CDR3 sequence is 14 residues long. The germline V gene encodes CDR1 KGHDR and CDR2 SFDVKD. V was pared by 9 bases and J by 8 bases, with 11 bases of the junction left unmatched. The CDR3 sequence: CATRGTKLAGELFF. The CDR3 DNA is TGTGCCACCCGCGGGACTAAATTAGCTGGGGAGCTGTTTTTT.

This clone was counted a few times. The chain links TRBV4-1 to TRBJ1-4; the D gene is possibly TRBD1 (5 bases). The CDR3 is made up of 13 amino acids. The germline V gene has CDR1 MGHRA and CDR2 YSYEKL. V gave up 1 base and J gave up 5 bases, with 5 bases separating them. The CDR3 nucleotides read TGCGCCAGCAGCCAAGCAGGGAATGAAAAACTGTTTTTT. Its translation: CASSQAGNEKLFF.

The rearrangement uses TRBV7-9 and TRBJ2-1, with D hard to call. In germline, CDR1 is SEHNR, CDR2 FQNEAQ (reference sequence). Trimming shortened V by 8 bases and J by 8 bases, and 19 bases separated the two germline ends. This CDR3 is 14 amino acids long. The CDR3 is CASGSGEIIYEQFF. The DNA for the CDR3 is TGTGCCAGCGGCTCAGGCGAAATAATCTATGAGCAGTTCTTC.

The chain links TRBV7-2 to TRBJ2-1; 10 bases fit TRBD2. This CDR3 has 17 amino acids. Looked up from germline, CDR1 is SGHTA and CDR2 is FQGNSA. J gave up 2 bases and V 1 base, and 5 bases lay outside the gene matches. DNA of the CDR3: TGTGCCAGCAGCTTAGTTGATAGCGGGGGGACCTACAATGAGCAGTTCTTC. Translation gives CASSLVDSGGTYNEQFF.

This clone was found a few times. The genes are TRBV24-1 and TRBJ1-2, with a weak D call TRBD1 (5 bases). CDR1 and CDR2 (germline): KGHDR, SFDVKD. The V end lost 5 bases, the J end lost 8 bases, and 11 bases lay between the germline ends. The CDR3 sequence is 12 residues long. This CDR3 reads CATSGGADGYTF. CDR3 DNA sequence: TGTGCCACCAGTGGGGGCGCGGACGGCTACACCTTC.

The chain combines TRBV18 with TRBJ1-1; possible D gene TRBD1, 5 bases. Per germline, CDR1 KGHSH and CDR2 LQKENI. The CDR3 loop spans 15 amino acids. Trimming stripped 5 bases from V and 0 bases from J, with 13 bases between. The CDR3 protein is CASSSRQLMNTEAFF. CDR3 nucleotides: TGTGCCAGCTCATCGAGACAGCTCATGAACACTGAAGCTTTCTTT. The full variable domain, completed using reference TRBV18 and TRBJ1-1, is NAGVMQNPRHLVRRRGQEARLRCSPMKGHSHVYWYRQLPEEGLKFMVYLQKENIIDESGMPKERFSAEFPKEGPSILRIQQVVRGDSAAYFCASSSRQLMNTEAFFGQGTRLTVV.

The rearrangement links TRBV6-4 to TRBJ2-2; TRBD2 matches 9 bases. The junction had 3 bases not matched to a gene; V was cut back by 6 bases and J by 4 bases. The CDR3 runs to 14 residues. The germline V gene has CDR1 MRHNA and CDR2 SNTAGT. The CDR3 loop is CASRLAGGTGELFF. CDR3 DNA sequence: TGTGCCAGCAGACTAGCGGGCGGCACCGGGGAGCTGTTTTTT.

The chain combines TRBV27 with TRBJ1-6; the D gene is possibly TRBD1 (5 bases). Germline V gene sequence: CDR1 MNHEY, CDR2 SMNVEV (reference sequence). V lost 5 bases, J lost 3 bases, and 11 bases lay in between. The CDR3 is made up of 15 amino acids. CDR3 sequence: CASSGTYYYNSPLHF. The CDR3 nucleotides are TGTGCCAGCAGTGGGACTTACTACTATAATTCACCCCTCCACTTT.

The chain has TRBV6-2 or TRBV6-3 and TRBJ1-4; the D is unclear. V was pared by 5 bases and J by 5 bases, with 9 bases between. This CDR3 is 13 amino acids long. Germline V lookup: CDR1 MNHEY, CDR2 SVGEGT. The CDR3 loop reads CASSHGLNEKLFF. The CDR3 nucleotides are TGTGCCAGCAGTCACGGACTAAATGAAAAACTGTTTTTT.

The rearrangement links TRBV6-1 to TRBJ2-1, with a weak D call TRBD2 (5 bases). Germline CDR1 is MNHNS and CDR2 is SASEGT. The CDR3 is made up of 15 amino acids. Trimming left V 2 bases short and J 0 bases short, with 8 bases between. The CDR3 region is CASSEFGSSYNEQFF. CDR3 sequence (DNA): TGTGCCAGCAGTGAATTTGGGAGCTCCTACAATGAGCAGTTCTTC.

This rearrangement joins TRBV19 to TRBJ2-6; TRBD1 matches at 8 bases. The CDR3 sequence is 16 residues long. Germline assignment: CDR1 LNHDA and CDR2 SQIVND (reference sequence). V trimming: 6 bases; J trimming: 4 bases; junction bases outside the gene matches: 8. CDR3 sequence (DNA): TGTGCCAGTAGAACTCAGGGGGCAGAAGGGGCCAACGTCCTGACTTTC. Translating it yields CASRTQGAEGANVLTF. Full variable domain (remainder filled in from reference TRBV19 and TRBJ2-6): DGGITQSPKYLFRKEGQNVTLSCEQNLNHDAMYWYRQDPGQGLRLIYYSQIVNDFQKGDIAEGYSVSREKKESFPLTVTSAQKNPTAFYLCASRTQGAEGANVLTFGAGSRLTVL.

The chain joins TRBV5-1 to TRBJ2-7; 10 bases fit TRBD2. J was trimmed by 5 bases and V by 0 bases; bases with no gene match: 5. Germline CDR1 and CDR2: SGHRS and YFSETQ. The CDR3 sequence is 15 residues long. The chain's CDR3 is CASSLVGLAKDEQYF. The CDR3 bases are TGCGCCAGCAGCTTGGTGGGACTAGCGAAGGACGAGCAGTACTTC.

The chain joins TRBV12-3 or TRBV12-4 to TRBJ2-5; no clear D. The CDR3 contains 12 residues. The V end lost 7 bases, the J end lost 9 bases, and 15 bases lay between the germline ends. The CDR3 bases are TGTGCCAGCACCGTGGCCGGCAGGTCCCAGTACTTC. Protein sequence: CASTVAGRSQYF.

This chain links TRBV4-1 with TRBJ2-1, with D maybe TRBD2 (6 bases). Germline CDR1 and CDR2: MGHRA and YSYEKL. There are 15 residues in the CDR3. Trimming left V 1 base short and J 8 bases short, with 15 bases between. The CDR3 sequence: CASSQGDSTYYEQFF. CDR3 nucleotides: TGCGCCAGCAGCCAAGGGGACTCGACGTACTATGAGCAGTTCTTC.

This chain links TRBV30 with TRBJ1-2; 8 bases are a match to TRBD1. This CDR3 spans 12 amino acids. V lost 0 bases and J lost 7; bases outside the gene matches: 1. CDR1 is GTSNPN, CDR2 SVGIG, per germline (reference sequence). CDR3 sequence reads: CAWSVTGGGYTF. CDR3 coding DNA: TGTGCCTGGAGTGTAACAGGGGGTGGCTACACCTTC.

The CDR3 sequence: CASNPQGGINYGYTF. CDR3 DNA: TGTGCCAGTAACCCCCAGGGGGGAATTAACTATGGCTACACCTTC. The chain couples TRBV19 to TRBJ1-2, with 7 bases fitting TRBD1. V lost 7 bases and J lost 1; bases outside the gene matches: 9. Looked up from germline, CDR1 is LNHDA and CDR2 is SQIVND (reference sequence). The CDR3 totals 15 residues.

V gene TRBV5-1 combines with J gene TRBJ2-1; 8 bases map to TRBD2. Trimming took 0 bases from V and 6 from J; bases not matched to a gene: 5. The CDR3 runs 15 residues. Germline CDR1 reads SGHRS; CDR2 reads YFSETQ. CDR3 nucleotide sequence: TGCGCCAGCAGCTTGGGCGGGGGGCCGTTCAATGAGCAGTTCTTC. Translated: CASSLGGGPFNEQFF.

Turning to this clone: The junction shows a germline mismatch at one end, possibly a read error. The genes are TRBV10-2 and TRBJ2-1; D is unresolved. Germline V lookup: CDR1 WSHSY, CDR2 SAAADI. The CDR3 runs 12 residues. The CDR3, as DNA: TGCGCCAGCAGTGAGAATCTCCCCTCTACGCTCTTC. As protein: CASSENLPSTLF.